This entry lists 21 T cell receptor beta chains sequenced from one sample in a study of blood T cell repertoires in COVID-19. Here immunoSEQ multiplex PCR was the method, and the copy in TCRdb shows in-frame clones only, minus some. The sample contains roughly 230,000 clones, about 88% of which appear only once. Sequencing input: peripheral blood. These receptors came from a man between 70 and 80 years old with acute or convalescent COVID-19.

CDR3 residues: CASSQDPRNEQFF. CDR3 bases: TGCGCCAGCAGCCAAGACCCCAGAAATGAGCAGTTCTTC. This sequence joins TRBV4-1 and TRBJ2-1; D call uncertain. From germline, CDR1 is MGHRA and CDR2 YSYEKL. Between the trimmed V and J ends, which lost 0 bases and 7 bases, there was a span of 7 bases. This CDR3 region has 13 residues.

The chain joins TRBV7-2 to TRBJ1-3; D is undetermined. The germline gives CDR1 SGHTA, CDR2 FQGNSA. Trimming removed 5 bases at V and 0 bases at J, with 8 bases between. The CDR3 extends over 14 amino acids. Here the CDR3 DNA reads TGTGCCAGCAGCACAGCCTTCTCTGGAAACACCATATATTTT. As protein: CASSTAFSGNTIYF.

The chain joins TRBV7-6 to TRBJ2-1; TRBD1 matches 7 bases. In germline, CDR1 is SGHVS, CDR2 FNYEAQ. The junction had 8 bases not matched to a gene; V was cut back by 10 bases and J by 5 bases. The CDR3 runs to 13 residues. In nucleotides, the CDR3 is TGTGCCATCCGCATGGGACAGAACAATGAGCAGTTCTTC. Translating gives CAIRMGQNNEQFF.

This clone was seen only a few times. This chain uses TRBV5-6 with TRBJ2-1; the match to TRBD2 covers 10 bases. Germline V CDR1 and CDR2: SGHDT, YYEEEE. With 1 base clipped from V and 9 bases from J, the junction kept 10 bases outside the gene matches. CDR3 length: 16 residues. The CDR3 protein is CASSLQSSGSLSEQFF. The CDR3 nucleotides are TGTGCCAGCAGCTTGCAATCTAGCGGGAGTTTGAGTGAGCAGTTCTTC.

This chain connects TRBV5-1 to TRBJ2-7, with 12 bases aligning to TRBD2. This CDR3 is 15 amino acids long. J gave up 3 bases and V 0 bases, and 1 base lay outside the gene matches. Germline loops: CDR1 SGHRS, CDR2 YFSETQ. The CDR3 DNA reads as TGCGCCAGCAGCTTGGTACTAGCGGGAGGCTACGAGCAGTACTTC. Translating it yields CASSLVLAGGYEQYF. Supplemented by reference TRBV5-1 and TRBJ2-7, the full variable domain reads KAGVTQTPRYLIKTRGQQVTLSCSPISGHRSVSWYQQTPGQGLQFLFEYFSETQRNKGNFPGRFSGRQFSNSRSEMNVSTLELGDSALYLCASSLVLAGGYEQYFGPGTRLTVT.

V and J are TRBV6-1 and TRBJ1-1, with D maybe TRBD1 (5 bases). From germline, CDR1 is MNHNS and CDR2 SASEGT. This CDR3 is 14 amino acids long. The germline V and J ends were trimmed by 1 base and 1 base, with 7 bases remaining between them. This CDR3 is CASSEVGGNTEAFF. CDR3 bases: TGTGCCAGCAGTGAAGTGGGGGGGAACACTGAAGCTTTCTTT.

This sequence joins TRBV19 and TRBJ1-5; 8 bases are shared with TRBD1. V shed 3 bases, J shed 6 bases, and the junction held 7 bases outside the gene matches. Germline V gives CDR1 LNHDA, CDR2 SQIVND (reference sequence). CDR3 length: 15 residues. CDR3 nucleotide sequence: TGTGCCAGTAGTATGGACAGGGCTTTCGGTCAGCCCCAGCATTTT. Translating gives CASSMDRAFGQPQHF.

The V and J genes are TRBV9 and TRBJ1-3; 8 bases line up with TRBD1. Trimming at V came to 3 bases and at J to 4 bases, leaving 15 bases not matched to a gene. The CDR3 spans 18 residues. The germline V gene has CDR1 SGDLS and CDR2 YYNGEE. The CDR3 is CASSGDVGQAVLGNTIYF. In DNA form, the CDR3 reads TGTGCCAGCAGCGGGGACGTGGGACAGGCGGTTTTAGGAAACACCATATATTTT.

V usage is TRBV6-5 and J usage is TRBJ2-1, with D possibly matching TRBD1 (6 bases). Trimming left V 7 bases short and J 0 bases short, with 13 bases between. This CDR3 is built from 15 residues. Germline CDR1 and CDR2: MNHEY and SVGAGI. The CDR3 DNA follows: TGTGCCAGCATGCGACAGGAGAGCTCCTACAATGAGCAGTTCTTC. This encodes CASMRQESSYNEQFF.

This clone was observed a single time. V gene TRBV3-1 (or the pseudogene TRBV3-2) combines with J gene TRBJ1-1; 8 positions agree with TRBD1. The CDR3 is made up of 13 amino acids. The V and J ends lost 9 bases and 3 bases, in that order; junction bases with no gene match: 6. Germline CDR1 reads LGHDT; CDR2 reads YNNKEL (reference sequence). The CDR3 here is CASATGGYTEAFF. CDR3 sequence (DNA): TGTGCCAGTGCTACAGGGGGATACACTGAAGCTTTCTTT.

The V call is TRBV5-1, the J call TRBJ2-7; D ambiguous. CDR1 and CDR2 (germline): SGHRS, YFSETQ. V was pared by 1 base and J by 3 bases, with 5 bases between. The CDR3 spans 12 residues. The CDR3 sequence is CASSLNHYEQYF. The CDR3 coding sequence is TGCGCCAGCAGCTTGAATCACTACGAGCAGTACTTC.

This clone was seen a handful of times. The chain employs TRBV18 and TRBJ1-1; D ambiguous. CDR3 length equals 14 residues. Germline loops: CDR1 KGHSH, CDR2 LQKENI. V lost 6 bases, J lost 1 base, and 12 bases lay in between. The CDR3 is CASSAGAGNTEAFF. DNA for the CDR3: TGTGCCAGCTCTGCGGGAGCGGGGAACACTGAAGCTTTCTTT. The whole variable domain, remainder taken from reference TRBV18 and TRBJ1-1, is NAGVMQNPRHLVRRRGQEARLRCSPMKGHSHVYWYRQLPEEGLKFMVYLQKENIIDESGMPKERFSAEFPKEGPSILRIQQVVRGDSAAYFCASSAGAGNTEAFFGQGTRLTVV.

The chain carries TRBV10-2 and TRBJ1-3; D not certain. V shed 5 bases and J shed 4 bases, with 15 bases lying between them. Germline V gene sequence: CDR1 WSHSY, CDR2 SAAADI. The CDR3 is 15 amino acids. CDR3 sequence reads: CASSRRTAKGNTIYF. The CDR3 DNA reads TGCGCCAGCAGTAGGAGGACGGCTAAGGGAAACACCATATATTTT.

A single count supports this clone. The chain uses TRBV3-1 (or the pseudogene TRBV3-2) and TRBJ2-7; D is possibly TRBD1 (6 bases). Germline CDR1 LGHDT, CDR2 YNNKEL (reference sequence). The length of the CDR3 is 15 residues. V was pared by 4 bases and J by 3 bases, with 16 bases between. The CDR3 DNA follows: TGTGCCAGCAGCCTAGGACAGACTTATTACTACGAGCAGTACTTC. It yields the protein CASSLGQTYYYEQYF.

This clone was recorded only once. This sample includes further DNA sequences coding for the same CDR3. The chain has TRBV28 and TRBJ2-4; TRBD1 matches 8 bases. The CDR3 extends over 14 amino acids. Per the germline V gene, CDR1 is MDHEN and CDR2 is SYDVKM. Trimming cost V 5 bases and J 0 bases; bases outside gene matches: 0. The CDR3 DNA follows: TGTGCCAGCAGTGGACAGGGAGCCAAAAACATTCAGTACTTC. Its protein is CASSGQGAKNIQYF.

The J gene is TRBJ1-4, the V gene TRBV10-3; 7 nucleotides line up with TRBD1. The CDR3 loop spans 13 amino acids. In germline, CDR1 is ENHRY, CDR2 SYGVKD. With V trimmed by 10 bases and J by 8 bases, 10 bases remained unmatched. CDR3: CASQNRGQEKLFF. The CDR3 DNA is TGTGCCAGCCAGAACAGGGGTCAAGAAAAACTGTTTTTT.

This chain connects TRBV10-2 to TRBJ1-6; 8 nucleotides agree with TRBD1. The V and J ends lost 3 bases and 9 bases, in that order; junction bases with no gene match: 4. CDR3 length: 14 amino acids. CDR1 and CDR2 from the germline V gene are WSHSY and SAAADI. The DNA for the CDR3 is TGCGCCAGCAGTGACGACAGGGGTGCTTCACCCCTCCACTTT. It yields the protein CASSDDRGASPLHF.

The rearrangement uses TRBV3-1 (or the pseudogene TRBV3-2) and TRBJ1-2; 8 bases match TRBD1. The CDR3 is 15 residues long. Trimming took 1 base from V and 6 from J; bases not matched to a gene: 7. Germline V gene data show CDR1 as LGHDT and CDR2 as YNNKEL (reference sequence). The CDR3 spells CASSQAGQGGDGYTF. CDR3 nucleotide sequence: TGTGCCAGCAGCCAAGCCGGACAGGGTGGTGATGGCTACACCTTC.

The chain recombines TRBV30 with TRBJ1-6; the D is unclear. Germline V gives CDR1 GTSNPN, CDR2 SVGIG (reference sequence). With 5 bases removed from V and 7 bases from J, the gap between germline ends came to 15 bases. The CDR3 has 14 amino acids. The CDR3 protein is CAWGTDSGNSPLHF. CDR3 sequence (DNA): TGTGCCTGGGGTACGGATTCGGGGAATTCACCCCTCCACTTT.

The rearrangement uses TRBV9 and TRBJ1-4; TRBD1 aligns across 8 bases. CDR1 and CDR2 (germline): SGDLS, YYNGEE. V was clipped by 0 bases and J by 8 bases; unmatched bases: 6. CDR3 size: 15 residues. The CDR3 DNA sequence: TGTGCCAGCAGCGTAGCCCCGGACAGGGCGGAAAAACTGTTTTTT. The encoded protein is CASSVAPDRAEKLFF.

J is TRBJ1-2 and V is TRBV5-1; D remains ambiguous. Germline-derived CDR1 and CDR2 are SGHRS and YFSETQ. The CDR3 covers 12 residues. V gave up 0 bases and J gave up 8 bases, with 8 bases separating them. The CDR3 is CASSLGAQGYTF. CDR3 nucleotide sequence: TGCGCCAGCAGCTTGGGGGCGCAAGGCTACACCTTC.